This TCR beta chain was captured in a study of a mutant IDH1 vaccine in newly diagnosed glioma. Clones were read by immunoSEQ multiplex PCR, and TCRdb kept only the in-frame ones, dropping some. The sample yields approximately 70,000 clones, about 86% seen once. The time point is: baseline, week 1 (first vaccination visit). The treatment is: pre-vaccination baseline after standard-of-care therapy. This TCR derives from a man aged 25-45 years with glioma. The sample consisted of PBMCs, taken from a glioma patient treated with radiotherapy, temozolomide or both.

The DNA for the CDR3 is TGTGCCTGGAGCCGGGCCTCCCAAGAGACCCAGTACTTC. Residues: CAWSRASQETQYF. The gene calls are TRBV30 and TRBJ2-5; the D is unclear. Trimming took off 3 bases at V and 1 base at J, with 9 bases between the two ends. This CDR3 spans 13 amino acids. In germline, CDR1 is GTSNPN, CDR2 SVGIG (reference sequence).